These 21 T cell receptor beta chains were all obtained from the same sample, sequenced in a study of CD8 T cells in acute hepatitis C reinfection. Study-wide results and limits: Overrepresentation in the naive pool did not explain the preferential TRBV04 and TRBV06 usage seen in all groups.

The assay was immunoSEQ multiplex PCR, and TCRdb's table has in-frame clones only and misses some. The table lists over a thousand clones, 48% of them singletons, with 8.5% in the top ten. Time point of the sample: acute HCV infection, within 168 days of estimated infection date. The hepatitis C virus-specific receptor repertoire was characterized directly ex vivo, with no prior expansion in culture. Sequences were derived from HCV NS3-1073 tetramer-sorted CD8+ T cells from PBMCs, sampled during acute infection. These receptors all come from a woman in her late teens or twenties with chronic hepatitis C.

A note on this clone: This sample includes further DNA sequences coding for the same CDR3. The chain is built from TRBV4-3 and TRBJ2-2, with D possibly matching TRBD1 (6 bases). V was pared by 0 bases and J by 6 bases, with 11 bases between. The germline V gene encodes CDR1 LGHNA and CDR2 YSLEER. The CDR3 has 15 residues. The CDR3 loop is CASSQEVGAPGELFF. In DNA, the CDR3 is TGCGCCAGCAGCCAAGAAGTGGGGGCCCCCGGGGAGCTGTTTTTT.

Here the CDR3 DNA reads TGTGCCAGTAGTATGCGCGAAGGGAGCGGGGGGTACCAAGAGACCCAGTACTTC. Translated: CASSMREGSGGYQETQYF. The chain joins TRBV19 to TRBJ2-5, with 9 positions matching TRBD2. Trimming took 3 bases from V and 0 from J; bases not matched to a gene: 11. CDR3 size: 18 residues. Germline-derived CDR1 and CDR2 are LNHDA and SQIVND (reference sequence).

This clone counts as large (0.1 to 1%). This chain joins TRBV27 and TRBJ1-2, with D possibly matching TRBD1 (5 bases). Germline CDR1 is MNHEY and CDR2 is SMNVEV (reference sequence). The CDR3 runs 14 residues. V was trimmed by 0 bases and J by 8 bases, leaving 13 bases between them. The CDR3, as DNA: TGTGCCAGCAGTTTATCGGTGCAGGGTTGGGGCTACACCTTC. Protein: CASSLSVQGWGYTF.

To note about this clone: The sample has other DNA sequences that encode this CDR3 too. This chain connects TRBV4-1 to TRBJ2-5, with 9 nucleotides matching TRBD2. The CDR3 sequence is 18 residues long. Trimming removed 0 bases from V and 0 bases from J; junction bases left unmatched: 8. CDR1 and CDR2 from the germline V gene are MGHRA and YSYEKL. CDR3 residues: CASSQEETSGGYQETQYF. The CDR3 DNA reads TGCGCCAGCAGCCAAGAAGAGACAAGCGGGGGGTACCAAGAGACCCAGTACTTC.

The rearrangement links TRBV4-2 to TRBJ2-7; weak D call: TRBD2 (6 bases). This CDR3 has 14 amino acids. Germline lookup yields CDR1 LGHNA and CDR2 YNFKEQ. Trimming took off 0 bases at V and 6 bases at J, with 12 bases between the two ends. DNA for the CDR3: TGTGCCAGCAGCCAAGAGGCGGGGCCCCTCGAGCAGTACTTC. It codes for CASSQEAGPLEQYF.

This clone was seen a few times. V gene TRBV6-5 combines with J gene TRBJ2-5, with 7 nucleotides matching TRBD1. Trimming at V came to 6 bases and at J to 9 bases, leaving 16 bases not matched to a gene. From germline, CDR1 is MNHEY and CDR2 SVGAGI. The length of the CDR3 is 15 residues. CDR3: CASSTEPTGIGAQYF. Here the CDR3 DNA reads TGTGCCAGCAGCACCGAACCGACAGGGATTGGGGCCCAGTACTTC.

The J gene is TRBJ2-7, the V gene TRBV4-2, with 9 nucleotides matching TRBD2. The CDR3 sequence is 16 residues long. J gave up 2 bases and V 0 bases, and 5 bases lay outside the gene matches. The germline CDR1 and CDR2 sequences are LGHNA and YNFKEQ. The CDR3 spells CASSQETSGAPYEQYF. The CDR3 region has the DNA TGTGCCAGCAGCCAAGAGACTAGCGGTGCCCCCTACGAGCAGTACTTC.

This clone showed up just a few times. The rearrangement joins TRBV1 to TRBJ2-7. TRBV1 is a pseudogene. CDR3 length equals 12 residues. In DNA form, the CDR3 reads TGCACCAGCAGCCAAAGGGGGGACTTACCGATCTTC. Protein product: CTSSQRGDLPIF.

The J gene is TRBJ1-2, the V gene TRBV10-1; D uncertain. Germline CDR1 reads WNHNN; CDR2 reads SYGVQD (reference sequence). V was pared by 4 bases and J by 4 bases, with 19 bases between. The CDR3 has 16 residues. The CDR3 loop is CASSAARSRKTYGYTF. The CDR3 DNA sequence: TGCGCCAGCAGTGCGGCTCGATCGCGAAAGACCTATGGCTACACCTTC.

This chain links TRBV4-2 with TRBJ2-7; 7 nucleotides agree with TRBD2. Germline values: CDR1 LGHNA, CDR2 YNFKEQ. The ends lost 0 bases at V and 2 bases at J; junction bases unmatched: 7. The CDR3 covers 16 residues. The CDR3 DNA reads TGTGCCAGCAGCCAAGAAGGGACGGGGGGTCCCTACGAGCAGTACTTC. Protein product: CASSQEGTGGPYEQYF.

This clone has a single count. Being one base from a much bigger clone, this may be a read error. Other DNA sequences of this sample code for an identical CDR3. The genes are TRBV4-3 and TRBJ2-1; 8 bases match TRBD2. The CDR3 runs 17 residues. V was clipped by 1 base and J by 8 bases; unmatched bases: 13. Germline V CDR1 and CDR2: LGHNA, YSLEER. The CDR3 bases are TGCGCCAGCAGCCAAGCGGTAGCGGCGGGGGGCGGGGATGAGCAGTTCTTC. Translated, it gives CASSQAVAAGGGDEQFF.

The chain recombines TRBV16 with TRBJ1-2; D unresolved. V was clipped by 3 bases and J by 2 bases, with 7 bases between them. Per germline, CDR1 KGHSY and CDR2 FQNENV. This CDR3 contains 13 residues. CDR3 region: CASSQGENYGYTF. The CDR3 nucleotides are TGTGCCAGCAGCCAGGGAGAGAACTATGGCTACACCTTC.

This clone came up a few times. The chain links TRBV5-8 to TRBJ1-2; D ambiguous. Trimming took off 0 bases at V and 1 base at J, with 7 bases between the two ends. There are 14 residues in the CDR3. The germline CDR1 and CDR2 sequences are SGHTS and YDEGEE. The CDR3 loop reads CASSLAQHNYGYTF. CDR3 sequence (DNA): TGTGCCAGCAGCTTGGCACAGCATAACTATGGCTACACCTTC.

A few counts support this clone. The V call is TRBV2, the J call TRBJ1-5; TRBD1 is a possible D gene (6 bases). The germline gives CDR1 SNHLY, CDR2 FYNNEI. The CDR3 sequence is 17 residues long. The germline V and J ends were trimmed by 7 bases and 3 bases, with 22 bases remaining between them. For the CDR3, the DNA is TGTGCCAGCACCCTCATTGGGGGAGGGGGGACCAATCAGCCCCAGCATTTT. This sequence encodes CASTLIGGGGTNQPQHF.

The V call is TRBV30, the J call TRBJ2-5; 7 bases line up with TRBD1. Germline loops: CDR1 GTSNPN, CDR2 SVGIG (reference sequence). The trim removed 5 bases at V and 2 bases at J, leaving 5 bases unmatched. There are 13 residues in the CDR3. CDR3 coding DNA: TGTGCCTGGCATCCGACAGGGCAAGAGACCCAGTACTTC. Translation: CAWHPTGQETQYF. Supplemented by reference TRBV30 and TRBJ2-5, the full variable domain reads SQTIHQWPATLVQPVGSPLSLECTVEGTSNPNLYWYRQAAGRGLQLLFYSVGIGQISSEVPQNLSASRPQDRQFILSSKKLLLSDSGFYLCAWHPTGQETQYFGPGTRLLVL.

As for this clone: A clone one base away is much larger, so this may be a read error. The genes are TRBV4-3 and TRBJ2-2; the match to TRBD2 covers 11 bases. The CDR3 sequence is 18 residues long. Germline CDR1 reads LGHNA; CDR2 reads YSLEER. With V trimmed by 3 bases and J by 0 bases, 6 bases remained unmatched. Here the CDR3 DNA reads TGCGCCAGCAGCCATGAACCTAGCGGGGGGACGAACACCGGGGAGCTGTTTTTT. It encodes CASSHEPSGGTNTGELFF.

As concerns this clone: A far larger clone is only one base removed, so a read error is likely. The identical CDR3 is also encoded by other nucleotide sequences in the sample. The chain joins TRBV11-2 to TRBJ2-2; D may correspond to TRBD1 or TRBD2 (5 bases each). V dropped 5 bases and J dropped 0 bases, with 16 bases sitting between them. The CDR3 is made up of 17 amino acids. Germline V gene sequence: CDR1 SGHAT, CDR2 FQNNGV. This CDR3 is CASSQEPGAPNTGELFF. The CDR3 bases are TGTGCCAGCAGCCAAGAACCCGGGGCACCGAACACCGGGGAGCTGTTTTTT.

Details on this clone: The junction departs from the called germline gene at one end, perhaps through a read error. The chain carries TRBV7-8 and TRBJ2-2, with a tentative D call TRBD2 (5 bases). The CDR3 loop spans 13 amino acids. Germline values: CDR1 SGHVS, CDR2 FQNEAQ. CDR3 loop: CASSSGLPGEPFF. The CDR3 nucleotides are TGTGCCAGCAGCTCCGGGCTACCCGGGGAGCCGTTTTTT.

The CDR3 is CASSREEGTEAFF. Written as DNA, the CDR3 is TGTGCCAGCAGCCGGGAAGAAGGGACTGAAGCTTTCTTT. The J gene is TRBJ1-1, the V gene TRBV4-2; D remains ambiguous. The germline V and J ends were trimmed by 4 bases and 5 bases, with 11 bases remaining between them. Germline V gene lookup returns CDR1 LGHNA and CDR2 YNFKEQ. CDR3 length: 13 residues.

In this sample, this clone turned up a few times. As DNA, the CDR3 is TGCGCCAGCAGCCAGGAGTGGGGTTCCGAGCAGTACTTC. Protein product: CASSQEWGSEQYF. J is TRBJ2-7 and V is TRBV4-3, with D unclear. Per the germline V gene, CDR1 is LGHNA and CDR2 is YSLEER. The CDR3 length is 13 residues. The ends were cut back, 3 bases at V and 6 bases at J, with 12 bases in the middle.

Comment on this clone: This sample includes further DNA sequences coding for the same CDR3. V usage is TRBV4-2 and J usage is TRBJ2-7; TRBD1 matches 7 bases. CDR1 and CDR2 (germline): LGHNA, YNFKEQ. V gave up 0 bases and J gave up 2 bases; unmatched junction bases: 7. The CDR3 spans 16 residues. The chain's CDR3 is CASSQEREGAPYEQYF. CDR3 in DNA: TGTGCCAGCAGCCAAGAACGAGAGGGGGCCCCCTACGAGCAGTACTTC.